These T cell receptor beta chains were read from a single sample in a study of shared clonotypes between healthy human individuals. Libraries were prepared by immunoSEQ multiplex PCR; TCRdb keeps only in-frame clonotypes and omits some of them. The sample includes roughly 520,000 clones, around 96% seen only once; the top ten take around 0.066%. Input material: naive CD4+ T cells sorted from blood. The receptors stem from a woman aged 25 to 45 in good health. Each CDR3 is given with its conserved first and last residue. Fields, in order: D gene, clone size, V gene, J gene, CDR3 DNA, CDR3 protein. D genes are given only for firm matches. Size values are once, few and many counts, or a class for expanded clones, and some rows have none.

TRBD1	-	TRBV6-5	TRBJ1-2	TGTGCCAGCAGTTACTCGAGCCCCAACAGGGGAGGCGGCTACACCTTC	CASSYSSPNRGGGYTF
-	once	TRBV11-2	TRBJ2-7	TGTGCCAGCAGCCCGCGGACAGTCTCCTACGAGCAGTACTTC	CASSPRTVSYEQYF
TRBD1	-	TRBV10-3	TRBJ1-5	TGTGCCATCAGCGGACAGGTGAATCAGCCCCAGCATTTT	CAISGQVNQPQHF
-	-	TRBV5-1	TRBJ1-4	TGCGCCAGCACACGACGTGGGGGCTTAGCTAATGAAAAACTGTTTTTT	CASTRRGGLANEKLFF
-	-	TRBV25-1	TRBJ1-1	TGTGCCAGCAGTGACGGGGGGGCGGGCATGAACACTGAAGCTTTCTTT	CASSDGGAGMNTEAFF
-	-	TRBV27	TRBJ1-1	TGTGCCAGCAGTTTATACGGCCACGTGAACACTGAAGCTTTCTTT	CASSLYGHVNTEAFF
-	-	TRBV6-1	TRBJ2-2	TGTGCCAGCAGTGTTGAGGGGCCGTTGTTCGCGAACACCGGGGAGCTGTTTTTT	CASSVEGPLFANTGELFF
TRBD1	-	TRBV11-3	TRBJ1-3	TGTGCCAGCAGTCGGGACAGCTTCTCTGGAAACACCATATATTTT	CASSRDSFSGNTIYF
TRBD2	-	TRBV2	TRBJ2-1	TGTGCCAGCCTTGCGAGGGGACTAGCGACCTCCTACAATGAGCAGTTCTTC	CASLARGLATSYNEQFF
-	once	TRBV21-1	TRBJ2-7	TGTGCCAGCAGGGGGGATCCTAGGCAGCAGTACTTC	CASRGDPRQQYF
-	once	TRBV28	TRBJ1-5	TGTGCCAGCAGGGAGGGTGCTCAGCCCCAGCATTTT	CASREGAQPQHF
-	-	TRBV28	TRBJ2-5	TGTGCCAGTTTAGCGTTGGAGACCCAGTACTTC	CASLALETQYF
TRBD1	-	TRBV28	TRBJ2-7	TGTGCCAGCAGTCCGGGGACAGGGGGCTACGAGCAGTACTTC	CASSPGTGGYEQYF
-	-	TRBV7-9	TRBJ2-3	TGTGCCAGCAGCTCTAGATTTTCCCCAGATACGCAGTATTTT	CASSSRFSPDTQYF
-	-	TRBV19	TRBJ1-5	TGTGCCAGTAGTATAGTTATGGGGCAGCCCCAGCATTTT	CASSIVMGQPQHF